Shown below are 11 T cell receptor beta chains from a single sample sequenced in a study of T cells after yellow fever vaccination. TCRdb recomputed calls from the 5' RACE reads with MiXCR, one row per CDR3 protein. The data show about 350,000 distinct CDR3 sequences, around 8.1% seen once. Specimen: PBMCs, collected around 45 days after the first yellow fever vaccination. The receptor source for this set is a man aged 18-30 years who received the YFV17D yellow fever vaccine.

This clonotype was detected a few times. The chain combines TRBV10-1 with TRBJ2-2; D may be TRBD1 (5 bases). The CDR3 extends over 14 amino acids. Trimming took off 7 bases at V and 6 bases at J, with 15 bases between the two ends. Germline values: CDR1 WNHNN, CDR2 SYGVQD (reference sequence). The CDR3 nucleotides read TGCGCCAGCAAAAGAGACAGTCAGCCCGGGGAGCTGTTTTTT. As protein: CASKRDSQPGELFF.

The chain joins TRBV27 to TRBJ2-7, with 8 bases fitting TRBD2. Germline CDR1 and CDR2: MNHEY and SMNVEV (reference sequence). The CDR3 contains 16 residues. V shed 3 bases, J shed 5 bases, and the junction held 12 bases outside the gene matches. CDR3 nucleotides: TGTGCCAGCAGTTTTTTCGTGACGGGGGGGCCCCACGAGCAGTACTTC. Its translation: CASSFFVTGGPHEQYF.

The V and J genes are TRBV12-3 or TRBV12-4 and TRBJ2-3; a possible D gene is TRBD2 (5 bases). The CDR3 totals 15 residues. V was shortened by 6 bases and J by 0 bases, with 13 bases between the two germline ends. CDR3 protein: CASRLLDSSTDTQYF. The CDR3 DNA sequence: TGTGCCAGCAGGTTACTAGACTCTAGCACAGATACGCAGTATTTT.

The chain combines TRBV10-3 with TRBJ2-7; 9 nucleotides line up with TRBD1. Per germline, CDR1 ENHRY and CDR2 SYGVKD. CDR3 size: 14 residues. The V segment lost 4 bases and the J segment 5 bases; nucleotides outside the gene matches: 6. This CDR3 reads CAISVGTGSDEQYV. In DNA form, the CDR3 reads TGTGCCATCAGTGTTGGGACAGGGAGCGACGAGCAGTACGTC.

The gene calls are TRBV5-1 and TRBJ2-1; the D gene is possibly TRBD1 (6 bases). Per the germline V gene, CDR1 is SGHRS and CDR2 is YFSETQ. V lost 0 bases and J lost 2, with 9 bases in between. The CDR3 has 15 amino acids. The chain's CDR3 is CASSLGDTPYNEQFF. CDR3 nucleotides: TGCGCCAGCAGCTTGGGGGACACCCCCTACAATGAGCAGTTCTTC.

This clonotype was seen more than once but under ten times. CDR3 nucleotides: TGTGCCAGCAGCTTATTGCAGGGAGGGCTGACTGAAGCTTTCTTT. This encodes CASSLLQGGLTEAFF. This rearrangement joins TRBV7-2 to TRBJ1-1, with D possibly matching TRBD1 (5 bases). The CDR3 is made up of 15 amino acids. V lost 2 bases and J lost 5, with 15 bases in between. The germline V gene has CDR1 SGHTA and CDR2 FQGNSA. The complete variable domain, with remaining parts taken from reference TRBV7-2 and TRBJ1-1, reads GAGVSQSPSNKVTEKGKDVELRCDPISGHTALYWYRQSLGQGLEFLIYFQGNSAPDKSGLPSDRFSAERTGGSVSTLTIQRTQQEDSAVYLCASSLLQGGLTEAFFGQGTRLTVV.

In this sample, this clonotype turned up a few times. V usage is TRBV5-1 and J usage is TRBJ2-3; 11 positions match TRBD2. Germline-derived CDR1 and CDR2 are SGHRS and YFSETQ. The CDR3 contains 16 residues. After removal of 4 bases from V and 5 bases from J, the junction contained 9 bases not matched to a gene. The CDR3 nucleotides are TGCGCCAGCAGCGCGGCCTTAGCGGGGGGGCTAGATACGCAGTATTTT. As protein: CASSAALAGGLDTQYF. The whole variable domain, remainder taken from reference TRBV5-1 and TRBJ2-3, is KAGVTQTPRYLIKTRGQQVTLSCSPISGHRSVSWYQQTPGQGLQFLFEYFSETQRNKGNFPGRFSGRQFSNSRSEMNVSTLELGDSALYLCASSAALAGGLDTQYFGPGTRLTVL.

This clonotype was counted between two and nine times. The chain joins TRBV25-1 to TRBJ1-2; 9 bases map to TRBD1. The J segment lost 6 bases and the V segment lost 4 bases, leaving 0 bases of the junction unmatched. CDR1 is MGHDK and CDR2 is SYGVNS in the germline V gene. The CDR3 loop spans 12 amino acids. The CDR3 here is CASSGTGDGYTF. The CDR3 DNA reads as TGTGCCAGCAGTGGGACAGGGGATGGCTACACCTTC.

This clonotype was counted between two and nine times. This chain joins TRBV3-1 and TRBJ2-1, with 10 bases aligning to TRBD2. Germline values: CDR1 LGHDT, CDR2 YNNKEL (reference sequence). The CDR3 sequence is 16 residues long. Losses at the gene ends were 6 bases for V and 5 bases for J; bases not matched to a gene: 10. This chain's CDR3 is CASRNSGGAPHNEQFF. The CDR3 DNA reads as TGTGCCAGCAGAAACAGCGGGGGGGCACCCCACAATGAGCAGTTCTTC.

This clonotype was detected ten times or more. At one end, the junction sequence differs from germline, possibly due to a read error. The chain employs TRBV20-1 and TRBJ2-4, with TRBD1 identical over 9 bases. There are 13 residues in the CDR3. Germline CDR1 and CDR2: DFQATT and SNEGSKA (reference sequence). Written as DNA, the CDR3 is TGCAGTGCTGGGCCCCCGACCGGGACAGGGAAGCACTTC. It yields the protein CSAGPPTGTGKHF.

The CDR3 DNA reads TGTGCCAGCAGCCCGGGACAGGGGGCTTCGAATGAGCAGTTCTTC. Protein: CASSPGQGASNEQFF. The rearrangement joins TRBV7-9 to TRBJ2-1, with 12 bases that match TRBD1. CDR1 is SEHNR, CDR2 FQNEAQ, per germline (reference sequence). V lost 5 bases and J lost 7; bases outside the gene matches: 6. The CDR3 covers 15 residues. Looking up the rest from reference TRBV7-9 and TRBJ2-1 gives the full variable domain: DTGVSQNPRHKITKRGQNVTFRCDPISEHNRLYWYRQTLGQGPEFLTYFQNEAQLEKSRLLSDRFSAERPKGSFSTLEIQRTEQGDSAMYLCASSPGQGASNEQFFGPGTRLTVL.